The entry below gives a single T cell receptor beta chain sequence along with its context. Its cognate antigen is unknown. Isolation recovered at least 6.5 million PBMCs from every sample. Germline V CDR1 and CDR2: MNHNS, SASEGT. V lost 5 bases and J lost 4, with 17 bases in between. This CDR3 is built from 15 residues. For the second PCR, which ran for about 7 to 11 cycles, a sample-barcoded 5' primer and a J-beta primer mix were used. TCRdb re-analysed the 5' RACE reads in MiXCR, keeping a single row per CDR3 protein. The profile shows around 780,000 distinct CDR3 sequences, approximately 24% of them singletons. The data were obtained in a study of blood T cells in healthy people across ages. Study outcomes and limitations: In older individuals, TCR beta diversity per million T cells was lower, falling roughly linearly with age.

This sample was shared with a second study, whose subject was T cells of mothers and their children.

This clonotype was obtained from a boy between 5 and 17 years old in good health. Sequencing was carried out using blood. The J gene is TRBJ1-2, the V gene TRBV6-1, with D perhaps matching TRBD1 (5 bases). The CDR3 nucleotides are TGTGCCAGCAGTCGGGGGGACTGGACGGGCTATGGCTACACCTTC. Its protein is CASSRGDWTGYGYTF.